This T cell receptor (beta chain) emerged from a study of blood T cell repertoires in COVID-19. Study context: Whether acute or convalescent, the COVID-19 samples came from the United States, Italy and Spain. The analysed material was cDNA or gDNA that came from T cells, B-cell-depleted T cells, or PBMCs.

Assay used: immunoSEQ multiplex PCR; TCRdb lists only in-frame clones, some missing. The profile covers about 220,000 clones, with about 90% appearing a single time and 3% taken by the ten largest. Trimming shortened V by 2 bases and J by 2 bases, and 6 bases separated the two germline ends. The CDR3 covers 13 residues. Germline V gene lookup returns CDR1 LGHDT and CDR2 YNNKEL (reference sequence). This chain connects TRBV3-1 (or the pseudogene TRBV3-2) to TRBJ1-1; D remains ambiguous. The TCR sequence derives from a woman aged 25 to 39 who had recovered from COVID-19. Sample: peripheral blood. In DNA form, the CDR3 reads TGTGCCAGCAGCCAACTTACAAACACTGAAGCTTTCTTT. Protein: CASSQLTNTEAFF.